This TCR beta chain was captured in a study of blood T cells in healthy people across ages. The use of a sample-barcoded 5' primer and a J-beta primer mix characterized a second PCR of about 7 to 12 cycles. Tags on each cDNA molecule came from a template-switch adaptor with 12 random nucleotides. TCRdb re-called the 5' RACE reads through MiXCR, storing one row per CDR3 protein. The sample has around 800,000 distinct CDR3 sequences, approximately 65% seen once; the top ten hold around 30%. Worth noting for this clonotype: Its antigen is undetermined.

Germline loops: CDR1 MNHEY, CDR2 SVGAGI. Trimming took off 2 bases at V and 0 bases at J, with 11 bases between the two ends. This CDR3 comprises 17 residues. Findings and limits, study-wide: Aged donors had fewer naive CD4+ cells and lower diversity than long-lived donors. PBMCs left unsorted prevented a conclusive naive versus antigen-experienced comparison.

The sequenced sample was blood. The chain joins TRBV6-5 to TRBJ2-6; tentatively, D is TRBD2 (5 bases). This TCR came from a man in his thirties or forties in good health. The CDR3 nucleotides read TGTGCCAGCAGTTACCGGGGTGGGATCTCTGGGGCCAACGTCCTGACTTTC. Amino acid sequence: CASSYRGGISGANVLTF.